A single sample gave rise to the 6 T cell receptor beta chains below, sequenced in a study of Graves' ophthalmopathy and Graves' hyperthyroidism (dated by TCRdb to between 2017 and 2018). Instrument on record: Illumina HiSeq 2000. TCR beta CDR3 regions were amplified from RNA transcripts for repertoire sequencing. A first-round RT-PCR used HTBI primers with the Qiagen OneStep RT-PCR kit, followed by a second-round multiplex PCR, size selection and purification. TCRdb trimmed the raw reads at Q25, called clones with MiXCR and kept productive beta chains. For every CDR3 protein sequence, its rows merge into one entry that carries the most common genes and DNA. The table for this sample lists fewer than 650,000 distinct CDR3 sequences; 22% of them were counted only once. The top ten constitute approximately 7% of the sample. Sequencing was done on a sample of peripheral blood. The source is a woman aged 18-30 years with stable Graves' hyperthyroidism. Some clones in this sample may be carry-over from other donors' samples. Donor details come from another sample of the same person, matched by shared clones.

This clonotype was detected only a few times. V gene TRBV6-1 combines with J gene TRBJ1-1, with 10 positions matching TRBD1. Germline loops: CDR1 MNHNS, CDR2 SASEGT. This CDR3 is 15 amino acids long. The ends lost 6 bases at V and 0 bases at J; junction bases unmatched: 4. The CDR3 spells CASRGDRGMNTEAFF. The CDR3, as DNA: TGTGCCAGCAGGGGGGACAGGGGCATGAACACTGAAGCTTTCTTT.

This clonotype appeared once. The gene calls are TRBV7-9 and TRBJ1-6, with D possibly being TRBD1 (6 bases). The CDR3 is 18 residues long. The V end was cut by 8 bases, the J end by 6 bases, with 26 bases between. The V gene's germline CDR1 is SEHNR and CDR2 FQNEAQ (reference sequence). This chain's CDR3 is CASADWSSLRDINSPLHF. The CDR3 DNA follows: TGTGCCAGCGCAGACTGGAGTTCTCTACGGGACATTAATTCACCCCTCCACTTT.

This chain joins TRBV11-2 and TRBJ2-2, with 10 bases that match TRBD1. CDR1 is SGHAT and CDR2 is FQNNGV in the germline V gene. V lost 5 bases and J lost 4; bases outside the gene matches: 7. CDR3 length: 16 amino acids. CDR3: CASSRGTGVGTGELFF. The CDR3 coding sequence is TGTGCCAGCAGCCGTGGGACAGGGGTTGGCACCGGGGAGCTGTTTTTT.

A remark on this clonotype: This clone may be a read error of a much larger clone one base away. The chain is built from TRBV27 and TRBJ1-2; no definite D call. The CDR3 runs to 13 residues. V lost 6 bases, J lost 8 bases, and 16 bases lay in between. Looked up from germline, CDR1 is MNHEY and CDR2 is SMNVEV (reference sequence). CDR3 loop: CASRFGETDGYTF. The CDR3 DNA reads TGTGCCAGCAGGTTCGGCGAGACCGACGGCTACACCTTC.

The chain carries TRBV11-2 and TRBJ1-2; D unresolved. V dropped 3 bases and J dropped 4 bases, with 9 bases sitting between them. This CDR3 comprises 13 residues. The germline V gene has CDR1 SGHAT and CDR2 FQNNGV. CDR3 nucleotides: TGTGCCAGCAGCTTCGGACCTCGCTATGGCTACACCTTC. Encoded protein: CASSFGPRYGYTF.

In its sample, this clonotype was seen many times. The gene calls are TRBV9 and TRBJ2-7; 9 bases are a match to TRBD2. V lost 4 bases to trimming and J lost 2 bases; unmatched junction nucleotides: 13. This CDR3 comprises 17 residues. Germline V gives CDR1 SGDLS, CDR2 YYNGEE. This CDR3 reads CASSSSSGAGAPYEQYF. The CDR3 bases are TGTGCCAGCAGCTCATCTAGCGGGGCGGGAGCCCCCTACGAGCAGTACTTC.